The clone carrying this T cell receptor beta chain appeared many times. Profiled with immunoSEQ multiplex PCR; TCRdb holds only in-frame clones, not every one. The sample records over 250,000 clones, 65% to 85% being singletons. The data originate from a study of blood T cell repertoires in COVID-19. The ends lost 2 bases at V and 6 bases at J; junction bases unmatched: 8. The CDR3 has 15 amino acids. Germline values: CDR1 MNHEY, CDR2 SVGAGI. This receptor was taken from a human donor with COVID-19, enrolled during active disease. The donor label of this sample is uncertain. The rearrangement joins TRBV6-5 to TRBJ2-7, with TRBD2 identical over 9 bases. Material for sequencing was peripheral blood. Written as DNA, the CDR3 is TGTGCCAGCAGTTACCTGGCGGGAGGGCCTGTCGAGCAGTACTTC. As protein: CASSYLAGGPVEQYF.